This TCR beta chain was identified in a study of T cell changes during pregnancy in multiple sclerosis. In its sample, this clone was seen a few times. The method was immunoSEQ multiplex PCR; TCRdb's version includes in-frame clones alone and lacks a portion of them. The top ten clones hold roughly 0.5% of a sample with tens of thousands of clones, 75% to 95% of them seen once. The CDR3 loop spans 11 amino acids. From germline, CDR1 is MNHEY and CDR2 SVGAGI. V was shortened by 10 bases and J by 7 bases, with 13 bases between the two germline ends. This clonotype originated in a female donor in good health, enrolled as a control in a pregnancy study. Sequences were derived from CD4+ T cells from peripheral blood mononuclear cells, sampled in the second trimester of pregnancy. This chain uses TRBV6-5 with TRBJ2-5; TRBD1 is a possible D gene (6 bases). CDR3 protein: CATVGHRTQYF. The CDR3 coding sequence is TGTGCCACCGTGGGACATAGGACCCAGTACTTC.